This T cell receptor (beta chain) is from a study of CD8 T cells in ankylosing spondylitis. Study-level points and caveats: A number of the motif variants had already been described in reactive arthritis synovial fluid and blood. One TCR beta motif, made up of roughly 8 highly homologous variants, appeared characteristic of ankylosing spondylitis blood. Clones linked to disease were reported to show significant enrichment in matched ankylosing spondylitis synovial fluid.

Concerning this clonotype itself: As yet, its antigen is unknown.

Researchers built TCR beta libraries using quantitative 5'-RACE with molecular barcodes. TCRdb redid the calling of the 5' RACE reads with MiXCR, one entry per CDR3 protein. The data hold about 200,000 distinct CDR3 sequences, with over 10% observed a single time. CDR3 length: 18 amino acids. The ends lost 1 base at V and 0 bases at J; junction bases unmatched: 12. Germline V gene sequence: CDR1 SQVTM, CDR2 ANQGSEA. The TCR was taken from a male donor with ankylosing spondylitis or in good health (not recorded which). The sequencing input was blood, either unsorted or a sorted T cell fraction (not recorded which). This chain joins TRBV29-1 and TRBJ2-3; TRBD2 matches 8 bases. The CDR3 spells CSVEGSLGGGLSTDTQYF. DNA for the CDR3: TGCAGCGTTGAAGGTAGCCTCGGGGGGGGACTCAGCACAGATACGCAGTATTTT.